These T cell receptor beta chains were read from a single sample in a study of shared clonotypes between healthy human individuals. Assay: immunoSEQ multiplex PCR; the TCRdb copy retains only in-frame clones and omits some. The table records millions of clones, just over 90% of them present only once. Sequenced sample: naive CD4+ T cells from PBMCs. The receptor set was obtained from a man in his late teens or twenties in good health. Some clones in this sample may be carry-over from other donors' samples. Each CDR3 is given with its conserved first and last residue. The order of the fields is V gene, D gene, clone size, J gene, CDR3 DNA, CDR3 protein. A D gene is named only where the DNA matches it firmly. Clone size, where shown, is once, few, many, or a class for clones that have expanded.

v_call: TRBV2; d_call: NA; clone_size: NA; j_call: TRBJ2-3; cdr3_nt: TGTGCCAGCAGTTACTCAACCTCAGATACGCAGTATTTT; cdr3_aa: CASSYSTSDTQYF
v_call: TRBV6-1; d_call: NA; clone_size: NA; j_call: TRBJ2-1; cdr3_nt: TGTGCCAGCAGTGAATTGCCCCCAGCCCTCAGCTCCTACAATGAGCAGTTCTTC; cdr3_aa: CASSELPPALSSYNEQFF
v_call: TRBV19; d_call: TRBD1; clone_size: NA; j_call: TRBJ1-2; cdr3_nt: TGTGCCAGTAGCCCCCTCGGACAGGGGGGTATATATGGCTACACCTTC; cdr3_aa: CASSPLGQGGIYGYTF
v_call: TRBV5-6; d_call: NA; clone_size: once; j_call: TRBJ2-7; cdr3_nt: TGTGCCAGCAGCCTACAGGGACCTCCTTACGAGCAGTACTTC; cdr3_aa: CASSLQGPPYEQYF
v_call: TRBV7-3; d_call: NA; clone_size: few; j_call: TRBJ2-3; cdr3_nt: TGTGCCAGCAGCCCGACTAGCACAGATACGCAGTATTTT; cdr3_aa: CASSPTSTDTQYF
v_call: TRBV2; d_call: NA; clone_size: NA; j_call: TRBJ2-5; cdr3_nt: TGTGCCAGCACCGCCCACCCGGCAGGGGTTGCGGAGACCCAGTACTTC; cdr3_aa: CASTAHPAGVAETQYF
v_call: TRBV6-1; d_call: TRBD2; clone_size: NA; j_call: TRBJ2-1; cdr3_nt: TGTGCCAGCAGTGCTAGCGGAGGGACTCGTTGGAATGAGCAGTTCTTC; cdr3_aa: CASSASGGTRWNEQFF
v_call: TRBV4-3; d_call: TRBD2; clone_size: NA; j_call: TRBJ2-5; cdr3_nt: TGCGCCAGCAGCCAAGATATGGCGGGAGGGTTTGAGACCCAGTACTTC; cdr3_aa: CASSQDMAGGFETQYF
v_call: TRBV6-5; d_call: NA; clone_size: NA; j_call: TRBJ1-3; cdr3_nt: TGTGCCAGCAGTTACTCCCCTTTAACTGGAAACACCATATATTTT; cdr3_aa: CASSYSPLTGNTIYF
v_call: TRBV5-1; d_call: NA; clone_size: NA; j_call: TRBJ2-5; cdr3_nt: TGCGCCAGCACACTCGGGGAGACCCAGTACTTC; cdr3_aa: CASTLGETQYF
v_call: TRBV18; d_call: TRBD1; clone_size: NA; j_call: TRBJ1-1; cdr3_nt: TGTGCCAGCTCTCAATTACAGGGGAAGGACACTGAAGCTTTCTTT; cdr3_aa: CASSQLQGKDTEAFF
v_call: TRBV29-1; d_call: NA; clone_size: NA; j_call: TRBJ1-1; cdr3_nt: TGCACCGTCCGTGAGGATGGCAACACTGAAGCTTTCTTT; cdr3_aa: CTVREDGNTEAFF
v_call: TRBV20-1; d_call: TRBD1; clone_size: NA; j_call: TRBJ1-2; cdr3_nt: TGCAGTTCAGGGGGTTGGGGCTACACCTTC; cdr3_aa: CSSGGWGYTF
v_call: TRBV18; d_call: NA; clone_size: NA; j_call: TRBJ1-3; cdr3_nt: TGTGCCAGCTCACGCCAGGGGTACTCTGGAAACACCATATATTTT; cdr3_aa: CASSRQGYSGNTIYF
v_call: TRBV9; d_call: NA; clone_size: NA; j_call: TRBJ1-3; cdr3_nt: TGTGCCAGCACCTCAAGAGGGGGCTCTGGAAACACCATATATTTT; cdr3_aa: CASTSRGGSGNTIYF
v_call: TRBV4-2; d_call: TRBD2; clone_size: NA; j_call: TRBJ2-5; cdr3_nt: TGTGCCAGCAGCCAAGATCGAGGTAGCGGGGACCAAGAGACCCAGTACTTC; cdr3_aa: CASSQDRGSGDQETQYF
v_call: TRBV18; d_call: TRBD1; clone_size: NA; j_call: TRBJ2-1; cdr3_nt: TGTGCCAGCTCACCGCAGACAGGGGACTACAATGAGCAGTTCTTC; cdr3_aa: CASSPQTGDYNEQFF
v_call: TRBV5-1; d_call: NA; clone_size: once; j_call: TRBJ2-1; cdr3_nt: TGCGCCAGCAGCCTCCCACTCGAGAATGAGCAGTTCTTC; cdr3_aa: CASSLPLENEQFF
v_call: TRBV4-2; d_call: NA; clone_size: NA; j_call: TRBJ2-7; cdr3_nt: TGTGCCAGCAGCCAAGATGAACTGCGGGCGGACGAGCAGTACTTC; cdr3_aa: CASSQDELRADEQYF
v_call: TRBV27; d_call: NA; clone_size: NA; j_call: TRBJ1-1; cdr3_nt: TGTGCCAGCAGTTTAAACGGGGGAGACACTGAAGCTTTCTTT; cdr3_aa: CASSLNGGDTEAFF
v_call: TRBV18; d_call: TRBD1; clone_size: once; j_call: TRBJ2-1; cdr3_nt: TGTGCCAGCTCACCCCGGGACAGGGCTGGGAATGAGCAGTTCTTC; cdr3_aa: CASSPRDRAGNEQFF
v_call: TRBV7-8; d_call: TRBD2; clone_size: NA; j_call: TRBJ2-1; cdr3_nt: TGTGCCAGCAGCTGGGGATTGAGCGGGACGCCCTCGACCTACAATGAGCAGTTCTTC; cdr3_aa: CASSWGLSGTPSTYNEQFF
v_call: TRBV28; d_call: TRBD1; clone_size: NA; j_call: TRBJ2-7; cdr3_nt: TGTGCCAGCAGTACAGGGGCAGGCCACGAGCAGTACTTC; cdr3_aa: CASSTGAGHEQYF